This is a list of T cell receptor beta chains from one sample in a study of T cell responses to AZD1222 COVID-19 vaccine. The method was immunoSEQ multiplex PCR; TCRdb's version includes in-frame clones alone and lacks a portion of them. The sample contains around 150,000 clones, about 90% of which appear only once. Sequenced material: peripheral blood, taken on day 0 of AZD1222 vaccination. These receptors all stem from an adult in good health. Each CDR3 is given with its conserved first and last residue. A D gene is named only where the DNA matches it firmly. Expanded clones are given a class, and other clones once, few, many or no size at all.

clone size	V gene	D gene	J gene	CDR3 DNA	CDR3 protein
NA	TRBV7-3	NA	TRBJ1-3	TGTGCCAGCAGCCCTGGTTTTCCTGGAAACACCATATATTTT	CASSPGFPGNTIYF
NA	TRBV7-2	TRBD1	TRBJ1-2	TGTGCCAGCAGCACCCACGGGACAGGATTCGACTATGGCTACACCTTC	CASSTHGTGFDYGYTF
NA	TRBV10-3	NA	TRBJ2-3	TGTGCCATCAGTGGGCCCGAGGGGGGCGTCACAGATACGCAGTATTTT	CAISGPEGGVTDTQYF
once	TRBV20-1	NA	TRBJ1-1	TGCAGTGCCGGGACCAACACTGAAGCTTTCTTT	CSAGTNTEAFF
NA	TRBV9	NA	TRBJ1-6	TGTGCCAGCAGCGTAGGGGGAAGGGACTTACCCCTCCACTTT	CASSVGGRDLPLHF
NA	TRBV7-8	NA	TRBJ2-2	TGTGCCAGCAGCTCACCTGGCGGGACCATTCACCGGGGAGCTGTTTTT	CASSSPGGTIHRGAVF
NA	TRBV28	TRBD1	TRBJ1-1	TGTGCCAGCAGTTTCCGGACAGGGGGGGTCACTGAAGCTTTCTTT	CASSFRTGGVTEAFF
once	TRBV5-5	TRBD1	TRBJ1-6	TGTGCCAGCAGCGTCCGGGACAGGGGGCGAGGTAATTCACCCCTCCACTTT	CASSVRDRGRGNSPLHF
NA	TRBV9	NA	TRBJ1-3	TGTGCCAGCAGCGTAGCTGGCGGTGGAAACACCATATATTTT	CASSVAGGGNTIYF
NA	TRBV6-5	NA	TRBJ2-1	TGTGCCAGCAGTTACGGATCTAGCTCCTACAATGAGCAGTTCTTC	CASSYGSSSYNEQFF
NA	TRBV6-5	TRBD1	TRBJ1-1	TGTGCCAGCAGTTTTACAGGGGGAACTGAAGCTTTCTTT	CASSFTGGTEAFF
NA	TRBV10-2	NA	TRBJ1-3	TGCGCCAGCAGGGAGACAGCCTCTGGAAACACCATATATTTT	CASRETASGNTIYF
NA	TRBV2	TRBD1	TRBJ1-4	TGTGCCAGCAGGCCCAACAGGGGACCTAATGAAAAACTGTTTTTT	CASRPNRGPNEKLFF
NA	TRBV28	NA	TRBJ1-2	TGTGCCAGCAGTTTAGTTAACTATGGCTACACCTTC	CASSLVNYGYTF
NA	TRBV13	NA	TRBJ1-3	TGTGCCAGCAGCTTAAGAGGTTCCTCTGGAAACACCATATATTTT	CASSLRGSSGNTIYF
NA	TRBV5-8	TRBD1	TRBJ1-1	TGTGCCAGCAGCTCCAGGACAGGGAACACTGAAGCTTTCTTT	CASSSRTGNTEAFF
NA	TRBV6-2/TRBV6-3	NA	TRBJ1-1	TGTGCCAGCAGTAACTACTTGGATATGACCACTATGAACACTGAAGCTTTCTTT	CASSNYLDMTTMNTEAFF
NA	TRBV6-4	TRBD2	TRBJ2-7	TGTGCCAGCGGTTGGACTAGTCACTCCTACGAGCAGTACTTC	CASGWTSHSYEQYF
NA	TRBV7-9	TRBD1	TRBJ1-3	TGTGCCAGCAGCTCCTCACTTTGGGACAGCTCTGGAAACACCATATATTTT	CASSSSLWDSSGNTIYF
few	TRBV11-2	NA	TRBJ2-7	TGTGCCAGCAGCTGGGACTCGCTCGAGCAGTACTTC	CASSWDSLEQYF
NA	TRBV19	NA	TRBJ2-1	TGTGCCAGTACCGATGACAGTCGGGCCTACAATGAGCAGTTCTTC	CASTDDSRAYNEQFF
NA	TRBV6-5	TRBD1	TRBJ1-3	TGTGCCAGCAGTTACCGGGAGGGGGCAAGAAACACCATATATTTT	CASSYREGARNTIYF
few	TRBV6-5	TRBD1	TRBJ1-3	TGTGCCAGCAGCCTCAGACAGGGTGGTCGAAACACCATATATTTT	CASSLRQGGRNTIYF
NA	TRBV5-1	TRBD1	TRBJ2-7	TGCGCCAGCAGCTTGACGACAGGGAAGGGCTACGAGCAGTACTTC	CASSLTTGKGYEQYF
NA	TRBV2	NA	TRBJ1-2	TGTGCCAGCAGTGGACAGTACGCTTATGGCTACACCTTC	CASSGQYAYGYTF
NA	TRBV28	NA	TRBJ1-1	TGTGCCAGCAGTTTTAGTGGCGGATTGAACACTGAAGCTTTCTTT	CASSFSGGLNTEAFF
NA	TRBV6-5	NA	TRBJ2-4	TGTGCCAGCAGTTATCGGTATCTAGCCAAAAACATTCAGTACTTC	CASSYRYLAKNIQYF
NA	TRBV1	NA	TRBJ1-2	TGCACCAGCAGCCAGGACTCAATACTTTATGGCTACACCTTC	CTSSQDSILYGYTF
NA	TRBV28	NA	TRBJ2-7	TGTGCCAGCAGTTTATACTACGAGCAGTACTTC	CASSLYYEQYF
few	TRBV2	NA	TRBJ2-3	TGTGCCAGCACCGACCAGGGTACAGATACGCAGTATTTT	CASTDQGTDTQYF
NA	TRBV6-5	NA	TRBJ2-6	TGTGCCAGCAGTCGCACGTCTGGGGCCAACGTCCTGACTTTC	CASSRTSGANVLTF
once	TRBV12-3/TRBV12-4	NA	TRBJ2-7	TGTGCCAGCACCCCACTCTACGAGCAGTACTTC	CASTPLYEQYF
NA	TRBV5-6	NA	TRBJ2-1	TGTGCCAGCAGCTTGGGACTGGGCGCGCAGTTCTTC	CASSLGLGAQFF
NA	TRBV4-1	TRBD2	TRBJ2-1	TGCGCCAGCAGCCAACCCGGGACTAGATATTCCAATGAGCAGTTCTTC	CASSQPGTRYSNEQFF
NA	TRBV9	NA	TRBJ2-1	TGTGCCAGCAGCGCACAGGGTAATGAGCAGTTCTTC	CASSAQGNEQFF
NA	TRBV7-3	NA	TRBJ1-3	TGTGCCAGCAGCCCCGACACCTCTGGAAACACCATATATTTT	CASSPDTSGNTIYF
NA	TRBV20-1	TRBD2	TRBJ2-1	TGCAGTGCTAGTGGGCCTAAGCGGGATATCCACAATGAGCAGTTCTTC	CSASGPKRDIHNEQFF
NA	TRBV6-5	NA	TRBJ1-1	TGTGCCAGCAGCCGCCTGGGGGGAAACACTGAAGCTTTCTTT	CASSRLGGNTEAFF
NA	TRBV6-5	NA	TRBJ1-5	TGTGCCAGCAGTTGGAGCGTAGGACATAGCAATCAGCCCCAGCATTTT	CASSWSVGHSNQPQHF
NA	TRBV7-9	NA	TRBJ2-2	TGTGCCAGCAGCCAGACATTAATGAACACCGGGGAGCTGTTTTTT	CASSQTLMNTGELFF
NA	TRBV27	TRBD1	TRBJ2-5	TGTGCCAGCAGCTATACAGGGGGGAGCCTGGAGACCCAGTACTTC	CASSYTGGSLETQYF
NA	TRBV6-2/TRBV6-3	TRBD1	TRBJ2-3	TGTGCCAGCAGTTATCCCCGGGACAGGGGCGGCGATACGCAGTATTTT	CASSYPRDRGGDTQYF
once	TRBV7-9	NA	TRBJ2-7	TGTGCCAGCAGCCCAGAGGGGGGCGAAGCTTACTACGAGCAGTACTTC	CASSPEGGEAYYEQYF